This T cell receptor (beta chain) was sequenced for a study of T cells after yellow fever vaccination. Whole-study context: Each low-cell-number fraction was prepared by means of SMART-Seq v4 Ultra Low Input. Study findings and constraints: The study re-detected most primary-vaccination clones after the booster (around 96% CD4, just over 85% CD8). A small share of clonotypes appeared in both CD4 and CD8 compartments.

Germline V lookup: CDR1 MNHEY, CDR2 SMNVEV (reference sequence). The J segment lost 6 bases and the V segment lost 8 bases, leaving 12 bases of the junction unmatched. The CDR3 is made up of 14 amino acids. A single record per CDR3 protein comes from TCRdb applying MiXCR to the 5' RACE reads. Of 450,000 to 550,000 distinct CDR3 sequences listed, roughly a fifth were seen once; the top ten hold 13% to 15%. This clonotype occurred a few times. Its cognate antigen is unknown. This TCR was sampled from a man younger than 40 who received the YFV17D yellow fever vaccine. This sample comprised PBMCs, obtained 15 days after the yellow fever booster vaccination. This chain connects TRBV27 to TRBJ1-1; 7 bases fit TRBD1. The CDR3 loop reads CASARGPGLAEAFF. CDR3 bases: TGTGCCAGCGCTAGGGGGCCTGGGTTGGCTGAAGCTTTCTTT.